This entry features one T cell receptor beta chain sequence. This clone's antigen is unknown. The record has no base qualities; no much larger clone is one base away. This specimen includes other DNA sequences encoding the same CDR3. TCRbeta CDR3 regions were amplified from genomic DNA by means of the immunoSEQ Assay, a bias-controlled multiplex PCR. The source study handled its data this way. Nucleated cell counts per sample were estimated from amplification of reference gene primers within the assay. To quantify the absolute abundance of each unique TCRbeta CDR3 rearrangement, sequence reads were collapsed and filtered. For each sample, productive Simpson clonality was calculated by taking the square root of Simpson's diversity index across productive rearrangements. Entries here come from immuneACCESS through TCRdb and include only in-frame sequences with V and J called. Some clones fail to appear in such tables; in the studies checked, an unresolved V gene covers under half of the shortfall, and the cause of the remainder is unknown. V and J calls and clone size are copied from that table; D and trimming were computed from the DNA. Across this sample there are 310,000 or so clones, with 65% to 85% seen only once. Approximately 1.2% of the sample comes from the top ten.

The sample comes from a study of blood T cell repertoires in COVID-19 (TCRdb year 2020). About the investigation overall: Samples from collaborators originated in the United States, Italy and Spain and spanned both the acute and convalescent phases of COVID-19. The prospective study material was composed of cDNA or gDNA derived from T cells, B-cell-depleted T cells, or PBMCs. The dataset comprised deeply sampled blood TCRbeta repertoires from subjects exposed to, actively infected with, or recovered from COVID-19. The repertoires were made available in a free public database intended to serve as a resource for research on the immune response to SARS-CoV-2. Samples came from the ongoing ImmuneRACE study (first 160 participants) plus 1,254 subjects from 6 global collaborators. Sample metadata almost always included a de-identified subject ID, COVID-19 status, age in years and sex. Where available, HLA class I and class II types were obtained from metadata supplied by the sample provider rather than from assay-based typing.

CDR1 SGHRS and CDR2 YFSETQ were looked up in the germline V gene. V is shortened by 6 bases, J by 0 bases, and the region joining them spans 7 bases. The CDR3 covers 14 residues, taking in both the cysteine and the phenylalanine. Of all the DNA, just the CDR3 is kept, 42 bases in frame from base 1. Results the study describes overall, beyond this receptor: The quantity of clinical and demographic metadata differed by source and by participant and was supplied without curation.

Whole blood was collected in K2EDTA tubes by collaborating institutions according to the institutions' own protocols. For TCRbeta analysis, collaborators shipped samples in one of three forms: frozen whole blood, isolated PBMCs, or DNA extracted from either of those sample types. This TCR came from a woman between 45 and 60 years old with acute or convalescent COVID-19. What was sequenced was peripheral blood. The chain employs TRBV5-1 and TRBJ2-6, with TRBD1 tentatively as D gene (5 bases match). The bases read TGCGCCAGCACTACAGGCTCTGGGGCCAACGTCCTGACTTTC. Protein translation: CASTTGSGANVLTF.